What follows are 9 T cell receptor beta chains derived from one specimen sequenced in a study of T cells expressing NK-cell markers. TCRdb reanalyzed the 5' RACE reads and collapses them to one entry per CDR3 protein, without DNA. The table for this sample gives 250,000 or so distinct CDR3 sequences. Sequencing was done on a sample of blood T cells: a sorted CD56 or NKG2C T cell subset, CD4+ or CD8+ T cells, or bulk PBMC T cells (not recorded which). The receptors here all came from a woman aged 18-70 years in good health.

The V gene is TRBV29-1, the J gene TRBJ2-3; TCRdb gives TRBD1 as the D gene, but with no DNA this cannot be confirmed. The CDR3 is 14 residues long. Germline V gives CDR1 SQVTM, CDR2 ANQGSEA. The CDR3 region is CSGGQGLSTDTQYF.

This sequence joins TRBV11-2 and TRBJ1-6; TCRdb's D call of TRBD1 is untestable without DNA. Germline V gene data show CDR1 as SGHAT and CDR2 as FQNNGV. CDR3 length: 14 amino acids. The CDR3 sequence: CASSLDRVNSPLHF.

The chain joins TRBV7-2 to TRBJ1-2. The CDR3 consists of 12 residues. Germline CDR1 is SGHTA and CDR2 is FQGNSA. The CDR3 spells CASSTTVYGYTF.

V is TRBV29-1 and J is TRBJ1-5. CDR1 is SQVTM and CDR2 is ANQGSEA in the germline V gene. The CDR3 length is 12 residues. CDR3 loop: CSVGFGNQPQHF.

This sequence joins TRBV3-1 and TRBJ2-6. From germline, CDR1 is LGHDT and CDR2 YNNKEL (reference sequence). This CDR3 has 15 residues. CDR3 residues: CASSLLTSGANVLTF.

The chain uses TRBV27 and TRBJ2-1; the D gene TCRdb calls, TRBD1, cannot be checked with no DNA. CDR3 size: 15 residues. In germline, CDR1 is MNHEY, CDR2 SMNVEV (reference sequence). CDR3 sequence: CASRWTGLTYNEQFF.

The chain has TRBV20-1 and TRBJ1-5; the TCRdb call, TRBD1, lacks DNA for checking. Germline V CDR1 and CDR2: DFQATT, SNEGSKA (reference sequence). The CDR3 sequence is 15 residues long. This CDR3 is CSASAGGRSNQPQHF.

The V call is TRBV28, the J call TRBJ2-7; TCRdb's D call of TRBD1 is untestable without DNA. Germline V gives CDR1 MDHEN, CDR2 SYDVKM. This CDR3 comprises 15 residues. CDR3: CASSIADRGRYEQYF.

CDR3: CASSFGQGGNYGYTF. The chain employs TRBV7-2 and TRBJ1-2; checking the TCRdb D call of TRBD1 is not possible without DNA. The V gene's germline CDR1 is SGHTA and CDR2 FQGNSA. This CDR3 has 15 amino acids.